Sequencing of this T cell receptor beta chain was carried out in a study of blood T cell repertoires in COVID-19. Study-wide background: Some COVID-19 samples were acute and others convalescent; all came from the United States, Italy and Spain. T cells, B-cell-depleted T cells, or PBMCs supplied cDNA or gDNA.

In the original workflow: Amplifying reference gene primers gave estimates of nucleated cell counts. Repertoires were generated with immunoSEQ multiplex PCR, while TCRdb's copy carries only in-frame clones and drops some. From that table come the V and J calls and clone size; the DNA was used to work out D and trimming. The table includes a few hundred thousand clones, around 87% detected once. The CDR3 spans 15 residues. CDR1 and CDR2 from the germline V gene are MDHEN and SYDVKM. Trimming took 7 bases from V and 4 from J; bases not matched to a gene: 10. The source material was peripheral blood. The clonotype originates from a woman aged 45 to 65 who had recovered from COVID-19. V gene TRBV28 combines with J gene TRBJ1-2; 9 bases agree with TRBD1. In nucleotides, the CDR3 is TGTGCCAGCATTCTTCCGGGACAGGGAAGCTATGGCTACACCTTC. It specifies CASILPGQGSYGYTF.